This T cell receptor (beta chain) was observed in a study of regulatory T cells in long-lasting Graves disease. V lost 3 bases, J lost 4 bases, and 4 bases stayed unmatched. Germline V lookup: CDR1 MGHRA, CDR2 YSYEKL. The CDR3 runs to 15 residues. Time point defined: newly diagnosed GD, antithyroid drugs for less than 3 months. Following extraction of RNA from PBMCs, that RNA was used to make the TCR library. Arm-PCR of CDR3 regions and iRepertoire HTBI primers were the basis on which TCR beta libraries were built. TCRdb reanalysed the multiplex PCR reads using MiXCR and keeps one entry per CDR3 protein. This table holds about 530,000 distinct CDR3 sequences, 15% to 20% found once. Study-wide results and limits: Patients with persistent disease showed a bias toward TRBV28, TRBJ1-2 and TRBJ2-5.

For this clonotype: Its antigen is currently unknown.

The same data also went into a second study, on T cells in Graves' hyperthyroidism and ophthalmopathy. Per that study: During a first-round RT-PCR of the TCR CDR3, the HTBI primer set was used.

J is TRBJ1-5 and V is TRBV4-1, with 9 bases matching TRBD1. Specimen: peripheral blood mononuclear cells (PBMCs), collected at new diagnosis, from a patient treated with antithyroid drugs. The clonotype originates from a woman aged 40 to 65 with Graves disease. The CDR3 DNA reads as TGCGCCAGCAGCCATCCGGGACAGGGAAATCAGCCCCAGCATTTT. The encoded protein is CASSHPGQGNQPQHF.